These 24 T cell receptor beta chains were sequenced from one sample in a study of beta chain features in type 1 diabetes (dated by TCRdb to 2017 to 2018). Library method: the immunoSEQ multiplex PCR assay. All of the isolated RNA was reverse transcribed with the High Capacity cDNA Reverse Transcription Kit, so expressed TCRB transcripts were sequenced. This immuneACCESS table, as held by TCRdb, lists in-frame sequences with V and J called but not all clones. Of the missing ones, under half trace to an unresolved V gene in checked studies; the others have no known cause. Within this sample are some 900,000 clones, with about a sixth of them counted one time only. The ten largest clones add up to 0.02% to 0.025% of the sample. Sample: naive CD4+ T cells from blood. The cell subset or site label corresponds to: true naive CD4+ T cells. These receptors were obtained from a woman aged 18 to 35 in good health.

V usage is TRBV7-8 and J usage is TRBJ2-1; D might be TRBD1 (6 bases). The germline V and J ends were trimmed by 6 bases and 10 bases, with 16 bases remaining between them. CDR1 and CDR2 (germline): SGHVS, FQNEAQ. This CDR3 spans 13 amino acids. The CDR3 region has the DNA TGTGCCAGCAGGTTCCAGGGGCGGAAGGAGCAGTTCTTC. Translated, it gives CASRFQGRKEQFF.

CDR3 region: CAITSGRPGELFF. CDR3 DNA sequence: TGTGCCATCACCTCGGGACGACCCGGGGAGCTGTTTTTT. The chain recombines TRBV10-3 with TRBJ2-2; D is tentatively TRBD1 or TRBD2 (5 bases each). The V end lost 7 bases, the J end lost 6 bases, and 12 bases lay between the germline ends. Germline CDR1 is ENHRY and CDR2 is SYGVKD. The CDR3 totals 13 residues.

The sample holds a few counts of this clone. The rearrangement uses TRBV6-1 and TRBJ2-1; 10 positions agree with TRBD1. Germline lookup yields CDR1 MNHNS and CDR2 SASEGT. CDR3 length equals 18 residues. Trimming cost V 4 bases and J 8 bases; bases outside gene matches: 17. The CDR3 sequence is CASSALTGGARMGHEQFF. As DNA, the CDR3 is TGTGCCAGCAGTGCACTGACAGGGGGCGCCCGAATGGGACATGAGCAGTTCTTC.

This clone was recorded a few times. The chain has TRBV7-8 and TRBJ2-4, with 8 positions matching TRBD2. With 5 bases clipped from V and 16 bases from J, the junction kept 16 bases outside the gene matches. The CDR3 totals 14 residues. In germline, CDR1 is SGHVS, CDR2 FQNEAQ. The CDR3, as DNA: TGTGCCAGCAGCATTAGCCCGGGACTAGTGGGAGTCTACTTC. Its translation: CASSISPGLVGVYF.

This clone was seen more than once but under ten times. The V and J genes are TRBV5-1 and TRBJ1-1; 10 positions agree with TRBD1. The ends lost 5 bases at V and 5 bases at J; junction bases unmatched: 6. The CDR3 has 14 residues. Germline CDR1 and CDR2: SGHRS and YFSETQ. The CDR3 bases are TGCGCCAGCAGTTACCGGGACAGGGGTACTGAAGCTTTCTTT. Encoded protein: CASSYRDRGTEAFF. The variable domain in full, completed from reference TRBV5-1 and TRBJ1-1, reads KAGVTQTPRYLIKTRGQQVTLSCSPISGHRSVSWYQQTPGQGLQFLFEYFSETQRNKGNFPGRFSGRQFSNSRSEMNVSTLELGDSALYLCASSYRDRGTEAFFGQGTRLTVV.

The rearrangement joins TRBV28 to TRBJ2-3; 11 bases are a match to TRBD2. CDR3 length: 16 residues. CDR1 is MDHEN and CDR2 is SYDVKM in the germline V gene. The J segment lost 6 bases and the V segment lost 5 bases, leaving 10 bases of the junction unmatched. Here the CDR3 reads CASSTLTSGRLDTQYF. The CDR3 DNA is TGTGCCAGCAGTACACTCACTAGCGGGAGACTGGATACGCAGTATTTT.

This clone has more than one count but fewer than ten. CDR3 sequence (DNA): TGTGCCAGCAGCAAAGTGAGGATGACAGGGGGCGACTATGGCTACACCTTC. Its protein product is CASSKVRMTGGDYGYTF. V gene TRBV21-1 combines with J gene TRBJ1-2; TRBD1 is the table's D call, not checked against the DNA. TRBV21-1 is a pseudogene. CDR3 length: 17 amino acids.

This chain's CDR3 is CAISGSGGDTGELFF. In nucleotides, the CDR3 is TGTGCCATCAGTGGAAGCGGGGGGGACACCGGGGAGCTGTTTTTT. V gene TRBV10-3 combines with J gene TRBJ2-2; TRBD2 aligns across 10 bases. The CDR3 runs 15 residues. CDR1 and CDR2 (germline): ENHRY, SYGVKD. Trimming at V came to 4 bases and at J to 3 bases, leaving 2 bases not matched to a gene.

The gene calls are TRBV5-1 and TRBJ2-2; D ambiguous. The CDR3 sequence is 14 residues long. Looked up from germline, CDR1 is SGHRS and CDR2 is YFSETQ. Deletions cut 4 bases from V and 2 bases from J, with 9 bases between. As DNA, the CDR3 is TGCGCCAGCAGCGGCCGGTTAAACACCGGGGAGCTGTTTTTT. Translated, it gives CASSGRLNTGELFF.

In its sample, this clone was seen a few times. This chain connects TRBV2 to TRBJ1-4; D might be TRBD1 (5 bases). Germline-derived CDR1 and CDR2 are SNHLY and FYNNEI. V lost 8 bases to trimming and J lost 10 bases, with 11 bases between them. This CDR3 is built from 11 residues. CDR3 bases: TGTGCCAGCGCTTATACAGGAAAACTGTTTTTT. Translation gives CASAYTGKLFF.

The J gene is TRBJ2-6, the V gene TRBV5-6; perhaps TRBD1 as D (6 bases). This CDR3 has 19 residues. Germline values: CDR1 SGHDT, CDR2 YYEEEE. The ends were cut back, 4 bases at V and 1 base at J, with 21 bases in the middle. CDR3 amino acids: CASSGPRGPRGSGANVLTF. The CDR3 nucleotides are TGTGCCAGCAGCGGACCCAGGGGACCCCGAGGATCTGGGGCCAACGTCCTGACTTTC.

J is TRBJ1-4 and V is TRBV5-6, with 9 nucleotides matching TRBD1. V was pared by 1 base and J by 6 bases, with 7 bases of the junction left unmatched. From germline, CDR1 is SGHDT and CDR2 YYEEEE. The CDR3 has 16 amino acids. DNA of the CDR3: TGTGCCAGCAGCTTGTCCCCCACAGGGGGCGATGAAAAACTGTTTTTT. Its protein product is CASSLSPTGGDEKLFF.

This chain links TRBV4-2 with TRBJ2-1; TRBD2 matches 12 bases. CDR1 and CDR2 (germline): LGHNA, YNFKEQ. J gave up 7 bases and V 4 bases, and 5 bases lay outside the gene matches. The CDR3 has 15 amino acids. The CDR3 loop reads CASSPGLAGSNEQFF. The DNA of the CDR3 is TGTGCCAGCAGCCCCGGACTAGCGGGATCGAATGAGCAGTTCTTC.

There are a few counts of this clone. The chain uses TRBV9 and TRBJ2-7; possibly TRBD1 for D (5 bases). The CDR3 has 14 amino acids. The V gene's germline CDR1 is SGDLS and CDR2 YYNGEE. V lost 4 bases, J lost 0 bases, and 11 bases lay in between. The CDR3 DNA reads as TGTGCCAGCAGCCCGCAGGGCCTCTCCTACGAGCAGTACTTC. Translation: CASSPQGLSYEQYF.

CDR3 DNA: TGTGCCAGCAGCTTAGTTCCTGCCACTGAAGCTTTCTTT. Residues: CASSLVPATEAFF. The chain employs TRBV7-2 and TRBJ1-1, with D unresolved. Germline CDR1 SGHTA, CDR2 FQGNSA. There are 13 residues in the CDR3. Trimming removed 1 base from V and 4 bases from J, with 7 bases in between.

The chain carries TRBV9 and TRBJ2-5; 8 nucleotides align to TRBD2. Germline-derived CDR1 and CDR2 are SGDLS and YYNGEE. This CDR3 has 16 amino acids. Trimming at V came to 3 bases and at J to 5 bases, leaving 12 bases not matched to a gene. The CDR3 coding sequence is TGTGCCAGCAGCGCCGGGAGGGAGGCCGTCGGGGAGACCCAGTACTTC. It yields the protein CASSAGREAVGETQYF.

The J gene is TRBJ1-2, the V gene TRBV27; D is possibly TRBD1 (5 bases). This CDR3 is 14 amino acids long. In germline, CDR1 is MNHEY, CDR2 SMNVEV (reference sequence). V was trimmed by 7 bases and J by 2 bases, leaving 14 bases between them. The CDR3 loop reads CASKPDGGNYGYTF. The CDR3 DNA follows: TGTGCCAGCAAACCGGACGGGGGGAACTATGGCTACACCTTC.

The rearrangement joins TRBV11-2 to TRBJ2-6; D remains ambiguous. Germline CDR1 and CDR2: SGHAT and FQNNGV. Trimming took off 8 bases at V and 3 bases at J, with 8 bases between the two ends. There are 13 residues in the CDR3. CDR3 coding DNA: TGTGCCAGCTCTCTCTTTGGGGCCAACGTCCTGACTTTC. As protein: CASSLFGANVLTF.

The chain carries TRBV9 and TRBJ2-5; D is uncertain. The germline V gene has CDR1 SGDLS and CDR2 YYNGEE. CDR3 length equals 13 residues. Trimming shortened V by 0 bases and J by 4 bases, and 7 bases separated the two germline ends. CDR3 protein: CASSVGRGETQYF. The CDR3 nucleotides read TGTGCCAGCAGCGTAGGTAGAGGAGAGACCCAGTACTTC. The entire variable domain, with the rest obtained from reference TRBV9 and TRBJ2-5, is as follows: DSGVTQTPKHLITATGQRVTLRCSPRSGDLSVYWYQQSLDQGLQFLIQYYNGEERAKGNILERFSAQQFPDLHSELNLSSLELGDSALYFCASSVGRGETQYFGPGTRLLVL.

The chain employs TRBV7-3 and TRBJ2-1, with D perhaps TRBD1 (6 bases). V dropped 3 bases and J dropped 2 bases, with 11 bases sitting between them. Germline-derived CDR1 and CDR2 are SGHTA and FQGTGA. The CDR3 loop spans 15 amino acids. CDR3 nucleotide sequence: TGTGCCAGCAGCTTTTTAGGGGGACCCTACAATGAGCAGTTCTTC. It specifies CASSFLGGPYNEQFF.

V and J are TRBV7-3 and TRBJ1-1; D not certain. Germline V lookup: CDR1 SGHTA, CDR2 FQGTGA. CDR3 length: 13 amino acids. The V end was cut by 6 bases, the J end by 4 bases, with 12 bases between. The CDR3 protein is CASSSIRGTEAFF. The CDR3 bases are TGTGCCAGCAGTTCAATTCGGGGCACTGAAGCTTTCTTT.

This clone was observed at least ten times. The V and J genes are TRBV19 and TRBJ2-5; D is unclear. Germline assignment: CDR1 LNHDA and CDR2 SQIVND (reference sequence). CDR3 length: 13 amino acids. The ends were cut back, 4 bases at V and 1 base at J, with 7 bases in the middle. CDR3 amino acids: CASSTQLQETQYF. CDR3 DNA: TGTGCCAGTAGTACACAACTCCAAGAGACCCAGTACTTC.

The gene calls are TRBV5-6 and TRBJ2-1, with TRBD2 matching over 14 bases. Germline CDR1 SGHDT, CDR2 YYEEEE. The CDR3 contains 18 residues. J gave up 3 bases and V 0 bases, and 5 bases lay outside the gene matches. The CDR3 spells CASSLAGTSGSLYNEQFF. CDR3 sequence (DNA): TGTGCCAGCAGCTTGGCAGGGACTAGCGGGAGTCTCTACAATGAGCAGTTCTTC. The variable domain in full, completed from reference TRBV5-6 and TRBJ2-1, reads DAGVTQSPTHLIKTRGQQVTLRCSPKSGHDTVSWYQQALGQGPQFIFQYYEEEERQRGNFPDRFSGHQFPNYSSELNVNALLLGDSALYLCASSLAGTSGSLYNEQFFGPGTRLTVL.

The rearrangement links TRBV7-8 to TRBJ2-4; D is unresolved. This CDR3 is built from 14 residues. Germline V lookup: CDR1 SGHVS, CDR2 FQNEAQ. V lost 0 bases and J 9 bases, leaving 12 bases between the germline ends. For the CDR3, the DNA is TGTGCCAGCAGCTTAGCGCCGGCAGTAGGCATTCAGTACTTC. Its translation is CASSLAPAVGIQYF. The full variable domain, its missing parts supplied by reference TRBV7-8 and TRBJ2-4, is GAGVSQSPRYKVAKRGQDVALRCDPISGHVSLFWYQQALGQGPEFLTYFQNEAQLDKSGLPSDRFFAERPEGSVSTLKIQRTQQEDSAVYLCASSLAPAVGIQYFGAGTRLSVL.